The clone carrying this T cell receptor (beta chain) is a singleton in its sample. Its antigen is undetermined. The data derive from a study of T cell responses to AZD1222 COVID-19 vaccine. Study-wide points: Compared with day 0, the breadth and depth of the Spike-specific TCR repertoire rose significantly after two doses of AZD1222. Among spike-specific TCRs, nearly half reportedly target unmutated variant regions.

Profiled with immunoSEQ multiplex PCR; TCRdb holds only in-frame clones, not every one. In the table there are under 35,000 clones, roughly nine tenths of which are singletons. This sample comprised peripheral blood, obtained on day 0 of AZD1222 vaccination. The origin of this receptor is an adult in good health.

CDR3 protein: CASSLSLWGRDWRGDGNYNEQFF. The CDR3, as DNA: TGCGCCAGCAGCTTGAGCCTCTGGGGTAGGGATTGGCGGGGGGACGGTAACTACAATGAGCAGTTCTTC. The rearrangement joins TRBV5-1 to TRBJ2-1; TRBD2 agrees at 8 bases. Losses at the gene ends were 1 base for V and 3 bases for J; bases not matched to a gene: 27. Germline assignment: CDR1 SGHRS and CDR2 YFSETQ. The CDR3 spans 23 residues.